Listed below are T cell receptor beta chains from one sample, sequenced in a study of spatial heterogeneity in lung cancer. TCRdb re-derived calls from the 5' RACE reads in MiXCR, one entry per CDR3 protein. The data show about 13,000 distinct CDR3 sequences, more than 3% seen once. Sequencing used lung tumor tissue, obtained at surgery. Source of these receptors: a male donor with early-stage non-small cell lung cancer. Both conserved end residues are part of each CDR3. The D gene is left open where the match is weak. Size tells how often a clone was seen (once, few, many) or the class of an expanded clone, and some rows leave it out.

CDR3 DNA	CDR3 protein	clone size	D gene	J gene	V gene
TGTGCCAGCAGCCCTCGGATGAGCGGGGCGTCCGCCGAGCAGTACTTC	CASSPRMSGASAEQYF	many	TRBD2	TRBJ2-7	TRBV7-9
TGTGCCAGCAGCTCGCCGTCTCAGGGGTCCTACGAGCAGTACTTC	CASSSPSQGSYEQYF	-	-	TRBJ2-7	TRBV11-1
TGTGCCAGCAGTTACTCGGGGGCAGGAGACGAGCAGTACTTC	CASSYSGAGDEQYF	many	-	TRBJ2-7	TRBV6-5
TGTGCCAGCAGCCAAGGGACAGGGGATGGACCCCTCCACTTT	CASSQGTGDGPLHF	many	TRBD1	TRBJ1-6	TRBV3-1
TGCGCCAGCAGCCAAGCGAACAGGTTTCGGAGACAAGGGAACACTGAAGCTTTCTTT	CASSQANRFRRQGNTEAFF	many	-	TRBJ1-1	TRBV4-1
TGCAGTGCTCCCAGCGGAGGGGTAGAGACCCAGTACTTC	CSAPSGGVETQYF	many	-	TRBJ2-5	TRBV20-1
TGTGCCAGCAGCTTATTGGGCAGGGGGAGACAAGAGACCCAGTACTTC	CASSLLGRGRQETQYF	-	TRBD1	TRBJ2-5	TRBV11-2
TGTGCCAGCAGCCAAGGTAGCGGAGGGTACAATGAGCAGTTCTTC	CASSQGSGGYNEQFF	many	-	TRBJ2-1	TRBV3-1
TGTGCCAGCAGCGTAGAATGGGGCTTCTCTGGAAACACCATATATTTT	CASSVEWGFSGNTIYF	many	-	TRBJ1-3	TRBV9
TGCAGTGCTAGAGACCCGACTAGTACTGATGAGCAGTTCTTC	CSARDPTSTDEQFF	many	-	TRBJ2-1	TRBV20-1
TGTGCCAGCTCACCACCGATTGGTGGAGGAGTCTACGAGCAGTACTTC	CASSPPIGGGVYEQYF	-	-	TRBJ2-7	TRBV18